This T cell receptor (beta chain) was profiled in a study of blood T cell repertoires in COVID-19 (dated by TCRdb to between 2020 and 2021). As for the study more broadly: The collaborator samples originated in the United States, Italy and Spain and spanned the acute and convalescent phases of COVID-19. The prospective study material was composed of cDNA or gDNA derived from T cells, B-cell-depleted T cells, or PBMCs. Deeply sampled blood TCRbeta repertoires from subjects exposed to, actively infected with, or recovered from COVID-19 were included in the dataset. The repertoires were made available in a free public database intended to serve as a resource for research on the immune response to SARS-CoV-2. Samples came from the ongoing ImmuneRACE study (first 160 participants) plus 1,254 subjects from 6 global collaborators. Nearly every sample came with metadata listing a de-identified subject ID, COVID-19 status, age in years and sex. Where available, HLA class I and class II types were taken from metadata supplied by the sample provider and were not determined by assay-based typing.

The CDR3 spans 16 residues, from the cysteine through the phenylalanine. The entry retains the CDR3 DNA only, 48 bases that are in frame from base 1. CDR1 and CDR2, per the germline V gene (reference sequence), are MNHNY and SVGAGI. The V and J ends are trimmed by 5 bases and 0 bases, leaving 15 bases between them. The immunoSEQ Assay, a bias-controlled multiplex PCR, was used to amplify TCRbeta CDR3 regions from genomic DNA. The source study handled its data this way. The number of nucleated cells in each sample was estimated by amplification of reference gene primers within the assay. To quantify the absolute abundance of each unique TCRbeta CDR3 rearrangement, sequence reads were collapsed and filtered. Productive Simpson clonality was computed per sample as the square root of Simpson's diversity index over productive rearrangements. The table was pulled from immuneACCESS by TCRdb, which kept in-frame rearrangements only. Such tables lose some clones; where checked, under half of the loss comes from unresolved V genes, and the rest has no known cause. For V, J and clone size, that table is used; D and trimming come from the DNA. The sample table records over 85,000 clones; around 87% of these occur just once. Approximately 8% of the sample lies in the top ten.

The paper's findings and limits, for the study overall: The quantity of clinical and demographic metadata differed by source and by participant and was supplied without curation.

Whole blood was collected in K2EDTA tubes by collaborating institutions according to the institutions' own protocols. Collaborator samples were shipped for TCRbeta analysis as frozen whole blood, isolated PBMCs, or DNA extracted from either sample type. Worth noting for this clone: The antigen it binds to is not known. No much larger clone is present one base from it, and per-base qualities are unavailable.

This clonotype was sampled from a human donor with acute or convalescent COVID-19. The donor label of this sample is uncertain. The chain joins TRBV6-6 to TRBJ2-3; the D region possibly corresponds to TRBD1 (5 bases align). Sequencing was carried out using peripheral blood. The DNA sequence follows: TGTGCCAGCAGTGCGGCTCAGGGTGGTAGCACAGATACGCAGTATTTT. It encodes CASSAAQGGSTDTQYF.